This T cell receptor beta chain originates from a study of T-cell reconstitution after alpha-beta-depleted transplantation in children. This clonotype was counted between two and nine times. The CDR3 extends over 14 amino acids. The germline gives CDR1 SGHRS, CDR2 YFSETQ. Between the trimmed V and J ends, which lost 0 bases and 4 bases, there was a span of 10 bases. The library targeted TCRbeta and was prepared with unique molecular identifiers. TCRdb itself ran the PCR reads through MiXCR, one entry per CDR3 protein. The sample includes 640,000 or so distinct CDR3 sequences, approximately 17% seen only once; the top ten take approximately 1%.

Sequencing used PBMCs from the stem cell graft donor, obtained from the stem cell graft. The gene calls are TRBV5-1 and TRBJ1-2; tentative D call: TRBD1 (5 bases). The source of this sequence is a human donor who donated a stem cell graft to a child with acute myeloid leukemia. This CDR3 reads CASSLGQTAYGYTF. The CDR3 DNA sequence: TGCGCCAGCAGCTTGGGACAGACAGCCTATGGCTACACCTTC.